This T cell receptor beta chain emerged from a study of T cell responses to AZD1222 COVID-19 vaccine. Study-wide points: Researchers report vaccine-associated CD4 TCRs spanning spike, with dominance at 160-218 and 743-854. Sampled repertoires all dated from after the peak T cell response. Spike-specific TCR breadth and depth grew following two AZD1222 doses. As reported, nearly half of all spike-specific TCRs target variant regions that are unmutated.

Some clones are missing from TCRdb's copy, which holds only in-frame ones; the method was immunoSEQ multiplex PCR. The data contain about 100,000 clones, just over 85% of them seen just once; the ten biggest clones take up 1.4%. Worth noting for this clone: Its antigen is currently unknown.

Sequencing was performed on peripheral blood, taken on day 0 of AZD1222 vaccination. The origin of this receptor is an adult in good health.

CDR3: CASSEALGQAAYEQYF. The DNA of the CDR3 is TGTGCCAGCAGTGAAGCGCTGGGACAAGCAGCCTACGAGCAGTACTTC. This chain links TRBV6-1 with TRBJ2-7; D might be TRBD1 (6 bases). Deletions cut 0 bases from V and 2 bases from J, with 14 bases between. The CDR3 covers 16 residues. Germline lookup yields CDR1 MNHNS and CDR2 SASEGT.